Listed below are T cell receptor beta chains from one sample, sequenced in a study of blood T cell repertoires in COVID-19. Measured with immunoSEQ multiplex PCR; TCRdb has only the in-frame clones, and not every one. The table has around 230,000 clones, over 70% seen once; the top ten hold roughly 7.9%. The sample taken for sequencing was peripheral blood. The receptors stem from a woman older than 75 with acute or convalescent COVID-19. CDR3s include the opening cysteine and the closing phenylalanine or tryptophan. Fields, in order: CDR3 protein, V gene.

cdr3_aa: CASSLSDGTGGAEAFF; v_call: TRBV28
cdr3_aa: CASSLSGDGVGEKLFF; v_call: TRBV5-1
cdr3_aa: CASSDRGATNTGELFF; v_call: TRBV6-1
cdr3_aa: CASSQGQGSNQPQHF; v_call: TRBV6-5
cdr3_aa: CAISGDTLHF; v_call: TRBV10-3
cdr3_aa: CASSITGSNEKLFF; v_call: TRBV19
cdr3_aa: CASSLGDRETGELFF; v_call: TRBV4-1
cdr3_aa: CASSTTGGTEAFF; v_call: TRBV19
cdr3_aa: CASSPSGGGYTF; v_call: TRBV5-6
cdr3_aa: CASSLDQSPSYNEQFF; v_call: TRBV5-4
cdr3_aa: CASSIVGDSSNQPQHF; v_call: TRBV19
cdr3_aa: CASSSRDRRADTQYF; v_call: TRBV7-2
cdr3_aa: CASSLKGSGSLNEQFF; v_call: TRBV7-3
cdr3_aa: CASSLPDRDYTEAFF; v_call: TRBV27
cdr3_aa: CASSLLGGSSYNEQFF; v_call: TRBV5-1
cdr3_aa: CASNSRAPYGYTF; v_call: TRBV19
cdr3_aa: CASSQDPTGSGNTIYF; v_call: TRBV14
cdr3_aa: CASSQGQGAWTEAFF; v_call: TRBV4-1
cdr3_aa: CASSEGGFNTEAFF; v_call: TRBV2
cdr3_aa: CASSQVAGASYEQYF; v_call: TRBV4-2
cdr3_aa: CSVATGTLEEQYF; v_call: TRBV29-1
cdr3_aa: CASSLPWSGETDEQFF; v_call: TRBV3-1/TRBV3-2
cdr3_aa: CSARSRETQYF; v_call: TRBV20-1
cdr3_aa: CAISDGQQETQYF; v_call: TRBV10-3
cdr3_aa: CASSPVQLTANYGYTF; v_call: TRBV18
cdr3_aa: CASSFGRTGQETQYF; v_call: TRBV28
cdr3_aa: CASSNSGGAFEQFF; v_call: TRBV7-2
cdr3_aa: CASSLGQGSNEKLFF; v_call: TRBV25-1
cdr3_aa: CASSQEETQYF; v_call: TRBV7-9